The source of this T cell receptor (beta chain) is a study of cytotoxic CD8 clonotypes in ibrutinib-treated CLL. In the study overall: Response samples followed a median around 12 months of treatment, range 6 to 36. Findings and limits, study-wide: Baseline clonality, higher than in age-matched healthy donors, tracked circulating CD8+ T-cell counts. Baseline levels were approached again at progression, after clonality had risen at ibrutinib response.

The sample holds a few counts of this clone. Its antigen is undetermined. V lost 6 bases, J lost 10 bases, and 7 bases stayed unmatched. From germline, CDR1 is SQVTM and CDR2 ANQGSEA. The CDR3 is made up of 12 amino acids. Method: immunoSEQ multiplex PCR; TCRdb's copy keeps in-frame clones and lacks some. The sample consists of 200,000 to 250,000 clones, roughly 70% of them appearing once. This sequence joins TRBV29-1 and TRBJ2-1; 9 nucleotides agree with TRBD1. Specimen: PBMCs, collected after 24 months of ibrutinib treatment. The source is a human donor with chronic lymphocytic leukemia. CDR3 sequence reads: CSVDRGFNEQFF. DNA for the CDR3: TGCAGCGTAGACAGGGGGTTTAACGAGCAGTTCTTC.